The 32 T cell receptor beta chains listed next were all sequenced from one sample in a study of identical twins. In TCRdb, the 5' RACE reads were re-called with MiXCR into one record per CDR3 protein. The sample includes 600,000 to 850,000 distinct CDR3 sequences, 15% to 20% of them seen just once. The sample also formed part of further work on T cells expressing NK-cell markers.

The sequenced sample was PBMCs. Every receptor here comes from a woman younger than 30 in good health.

The chain joins TRBV6-2 or TRBV6-3 to TRBJ1-2, with D unclear. This CDR3 contains 14 residues. V gave up 2 bases and J gave up 4 bases, with 11 bases separating them. Germline V gene lookup returns CDR1 MNHEY and CDR2 SVGEGT. The CDR3 DNA sequence: TGTGCCAGCAGTTACCTCGGCGGGATCTATGGCTACACCTTC. Encoded protein: CASSYLGGIYGYTF.

This clonotype came up a few times. The rearrangement joins TRBV10-3 to TRBJ2-1; 10 bases line up with TRBD1. V lost 4 bases to trimming and J lost 5 bases; unmatched junction nucleotides: 11. This CDR3 has 17 amino acids. Germline CDR1 is ENHRY and CDR2 is SYGVKD. This CDR3 is CAISGSGQGPRHNEQFF. In DNA, the CDR3 is TGTGCCATCAGTGGTTCGGGACAGGGGCCAAGGCACAATGAGCAGTTCTTC.

The chain employs TRBV20-1 and TRBJ2-1; the D gene is possibly TRBD2 (6 bases). V shed 2 bases and J shed 14 bases, with 16 bases lying between them. The germline CDR1 and CDR2 sequences are DFQATT and SNEGSKA (reference sequence). The CDR3 has 12 residues. CDR3 amino acids: CSARIGSGVKFF. DNA for the CDR3: TGCAGTGCTAGAATAGGCTCGGGGGTAAAGTTCTTC.

This chain joins TRBV20-1 and TRBJ1-4; TRBD1 aligns across 7 bases. The CDR3 contains 14 residues. Germline CDR1 reads DFQATT; CDR2 reads SNEGSKA (reference sequence). V was pared by 4 bases and J by 5 bases, with 7 bases of the junction left unmatched. CDR3 sequence reads: CSATGTAGNEKLFF. The CDR3 DNA is TGCAGTGCTACAGGGACAGCAGGGAATGAAAAACTGTTTTTT.

The genes are TRBV11-2 and TRBJ2-1; TRBD2 matches at 9 bases. The CDR3 totals 18 residues. Germline CDR1 SGHAT, CDR2 FQNNGV. Trimming took 1 base from V and 3 from J; bases not matched to a gene: 10. CDR3 nucleotides: TGTGCCAGCAGCTTAGTCTCGCGGGGGGGCCTATACTACAATGAGCAGTTCTTC. Protein: CASSLVSRGGLYYNEQFF.

The V call is TRBV11-2, the J call TRBJ2-2; maybe TRBD2 (6 bases). The CDR3 totals 16 residues. The germline gives CDR1 SGHAT, CDR2 FQNNGV. V lost 6 bases and J lost 1, with 15 bases in between. CDR3 nucleotide sequence: TGTGCCAGCAGTCTTTCTAGCGTGAAGAACACCGGGGAGCTGTTTTTT. Protein: CASSLSSVKNTGELFF.

This chain links TRBV20-1 with TRBJ2-6, with TRBD1 matching over 8 bases. After removal of 6 bases from V and 2 bases from J, the junction contained 15 bases not matched to a gene. Germline CDR1 reads DFQATT; CDR2 reads SNEGSKA (reference sequence). The CDR3 totals 18 residues. The CDR3 region is CSARNPGTGVTGANVLTF. Here the CDR3 DNA reads TGCAGTGCCAGGAACCCCGGGACAGGTGTAACTGGGGCCAACGTCCTGACTTTC.

This clonotype was recorded a few times. The V and J genes are TRBV20-1 and TRBJ2-7; 9 nucleotides line up with TRBD2. J was trimmed by 6 bases and V by 6 bases; bases with no gene match: 6. CDR1 is DFQATT, CDR2 SNEGSKA, per germline (reference sequence). The CDR3 sequence is 12 residues long. The CDR3 DNA follows: TGCAGTGCCGTAGCGGGAGTGAGCGAGCAGTACTTC. This translates into CSAVAGVSEQYF.

This clonotype occurred a few times. V usage is TRBV15 and J usage is TRBJ2-7, with unresolved D. V lost 5 bases and J 2 bases, leaving 13 bases between the germline ends. The CDR3 runs 14 residues. The germline CDR1 and CDR2 sequences are LNHNV and YYDKDF (reference sequence). The CDR3 loop is CATSSVGGTYEQYF. DNA for the CDR3: TGTGCCACCAGCTCGGTGGGCGGAACCTACGAGCAGTACTTC. Full variable domain (outside the CDR3, taken from reference TRBV15 and TRBJ2-7): DAMVIQNPRYQVTQFGKPVTLSCSQTLNHNVMYWYQQKSSQAPKLLFHYYDKDFNNEADTPDNFQSRRPNTSFCFLDIRSPGLGDTAMYLCATSSVGGTYEQYFGPGTRLTVT.

This clonotype has just a few counts. The rearrangement links TRBV9 to TRBJ2-7, with 8 bases that match TRBD1. The V segment lost 0 bases and the J segment 4 bases; nucleotides outside the gene matches: 12. In germline, CDR1 is SGDLS, CDR2 YYNGEE. This CDR3 is built from 17 residues. Written as DNA, the CDR3 is TGTGCCAGCAGCGTAGCCCTCGAATGGACAGGGCCGTACGAGCAGTACTTC. Translating gives CASSVALEWTGPYEQYF.

This clonotype was observed many times. This rearrangement joins TRBV6-5 to TRBJ2-2; unclear D gene. Trimming pared 8 bases from V and 0 bases from J, leaving 13 bases between. This CDR3 is built from 15 residues. Germline values: CDR1 MNHEY, CDR2 SVGAGI. CDR3 DNA: TGTGCCAGCCGGTCGCGGTTCGCGAACACCGGGGAGCTGTTTTTT. It is translated as CASRSRFANTGELFF.

This clonotype showed up just a few times. The V call is TRBV12-3 or TRBV12-4, the J call TRBJ1-1; TRBD1 matches 7 bases. J gave up 11 bases and V 1 base, and 4 bases lay outside the gene matches. The CDR3 covers 12 residues. The CDR3 DNA reads TGTGCCAGCAGTTTAGTGACAGGGTCTGCTTTCTTT. This encodes CASSLVTGSAFF.

The table lists this clonotype with many counts. The chain is built from TRBV10-3 and TRBJ2-6; D may be TRBD1 (6 bases). CDR1 is ENHRY and CDR2 is SYGVKD in the germline V gene. This CDR3 contains 15 residues. Trimming removed 4 bases from V and 4 bases from J, with 11 bases in between. For the CDR3, the DNA is TGTGCCATCAGTGGAACAGGGACCGGGGCCAACGTCCTGACTTTC. Amino acid sequence: CAISGTGTGANVLTF.

This clonotype was picked up many times. The J gene is TRBJ2-1, the V gene TRBV12-3 or TRBV12-4; 12 positions agree with TRBD2. Trimming removed 6 bases from V and 7 bases from J; junction bases left unmatched: 4. The CDR3 spans 14 residues. The CDR3 here is CASSPGLAGNEQFF. DNA of the CDR3: TGTGCCAGCAGCCCCGGACTAGCGGGGAATGAGCAGTTCTTC.

This clonotype came up a few times. J is TRBJ2-5 and V is TRBV2, with 12 bases identical to TRBD2. Germline V gives CDR1 SNHLY, CDR2 FYNNEI. The length of the CDR3 is 16 residues. V was pared by 6 bases and J by 2 bases, with 7 bases of the junction left unmatched. In nucleotides, the CDR3 is TGTGCCAGCAGGGGGACTAGCGGGCCACCACAAGAGACCCAGTACTTC. Translating gives CASRGTSGPPQETQYF.

The rearrangement links TRBV29-1 to TRBJ1-1, with D uncertain. V lost 4 bases and J 8 bases, leaving 8 bases between the germline ends. Germline V gene sequence: CDR1 SQVTM, CDR2 ANQGSEA. The CDR3 contains 10 residues. CDR3 residues: CSVVTLEAFF. The CDR3 region has the DNA TGCAGCGTTGTCACTTTGGAAGCTTTCTTT.

The rearrangement uses TRBV29-1 and TRBJ2-7, with D possibly TRBD2 on 5 matching bases. The CDR3 runs to 13 residues. CDR1 and CDR2 from the germline V gene are SQVTM and ANQGSEA. V lost 7 bases and J lost 3, with 16 bases in between. This CDR3 is CSAVHGLGYEQYF. The CDR3 DNA sequence: TGCAGCGCAGTACACGGACTCGGCTACGAGCAGTACTTC.

This clonotype has ten or more counts. The chain employs TRBV27 and TRBJ1-6; D unresolved. This CDR3 has 16 amino acids. Trimming pared 2 bases from V and 0 bases from J, leaving 8 bases between. The germline CDR1 and CDR2 sequences are MNHEY and SMNVEV (reference sequence). CDR3 region: CASSLLGSSYNSPLHF. The CDR3 DNA reads as TGTGCCAGCAGTTTACTCGGGAGCTCCTATAATTCACCCCTCCACTTT.

This clonotype was detected a few times. The chain joins TRBV12-3 or TRBV12-4 to TRBJ2-1, with 10 nucleotides matching TRBD1. The CDR3 contains 15 residues. Losses at the gene ends were 6 bases for V and 6 bases for J; bases not matched to a gene: 8. CDR3 sequence reads: CASRTGQGIRNEQFF. The CDR3 nucleotides read TGTGCCAGCAGAACGGGACAGGGGATTCGCAATGAGCAGTTCTTC.

This clonotype was observed a handful of times. The V gene is TRBV9, the J gene TRBJ2-1; TRBD1 aligns across 9 bases. This CDR3 has 16 residues. V lost 3 bases to trimming and J lost 6 bases; unmatched junction nucleotides: 10. The V gene's germline CDR1 is SGDLS and CDR2 YYNGEE. The CDR3 loop is CASSAGGTGLRNEQFF. DNA of the CDR3: TGTGCCAGCAGCGCCGGCGGGACAGGGCTACGCAATGAGCAGTTCTTC. Full variable domain (missing parts from reference TRBV9 and TRBJ2-1): DSGVTQTPKHLITATGQRVTLRCSPRSGDLSVYWYQQSLDQGLQFLIQYYNGEERAKGNILERFSAQQFPDLHSELNLSSLELGDSALYFCASSAGGTGLRNEQFFGPGTRLTVL.

The V call is TRBV12-3 or TRBV12-4, the J call TRBJ1-5; 10 bases line up with TRBD1. V dropped 6 bases and J dropped 0; count of bases not matched to a gene: 5. This CDR3 has 16 amino acids. DNA for the CDR3: TGTGCCAGCAGACCCGGGACAGGGGATAGCAATCAGCCCCAGCATTTT. Encoded protein: CASRPGTGDSNQPQHF.

The V call is TRBV2, the J call TRBJ2-7; 8 nucleotides line up with TRBD1. V lost 8 bases to trimming and J lost 4 bases; unmatched junction nucleotides: 4. CDR1 SNHLY and CDR2 FYNNEI come from the germline V gene. The CDR3 covers 12 residues. Here the CDR3 reads CASYRGNYEQYF. The CDR3, as DNA: TGTGCCAGCTACAGGGGGAATTACGAGCAGTACTTC. Together with reference TRBV2 and TRBJ2-7, the CDR3 gives the full variable domain: EPEVTQTPSHQVTQMGQEVILRCVPISNHLYFYWYRQILGQKVEFLVSFYNNEISEKSEIFDDQFSVERPDGSNFTLKIRSTKLEDSAMYFCASYRGNYEQYFGPGTRLTVT.

This sequence joins TRBV5-1 and TRBJ2-2; 7 bases agree with TRBD2. Germline CDR1 SGHRS, CDR2 YFSETQ. The CDR3 sequence is 15 residues long. Unmatched junction bases numbered 5, after V lost 6 bases and J lost 0 bases. The CDR3 is CASNPGGSNTGELFF. The DNA for the CDR3 is TGCGCCAGCAACCCCGGGGGGTCGAACACCGGGGAGCTGTTTTTT.

V gene TRBV13 combines with J gene TRBJ2-4; D might be TRBD2 (5 bases). Trimming shortened V by 5 bases and J by 0 bases, and 14 bases separated the two germline ends. From germline, CDR1 is PRHDT and CDR2 FYEKMQ (reference sequence). This CDR3 is 16 amino acids long. DNA of the CDR3: TGTGCCAGCAGCCCCGGACTCGCCCTAGCCAAAAACATTCAGTACTTC. This sequence encodes CASSPGLALAKNIQYF.

This clonotype was seen many times. The chain recombines TRBV20-1 with TRBJ1-5, with TRBD1 matching 11 bases. V lost 0 bases, J lost 0 bases, and 10 bases stayed unmatched. Germline V gene lookup returns CDR1 DFQATT and CDR2 SNEGSKA (reference sequence). CDR3 size: 19 residues. CDR3 sequence reads: CSARDLRGQGEYSNQPQHF. CDR3 bases: TGCAGTGCTAGAGATTTGAGGGGACAGGGGGAATATAGCAATCAGCCCCAGCATTTT.

This clonotype was seen more than once but under ten times. V gene TRBV2 combines with J gene TRBJ2-7; 7 bases agree with TRBD2. Trimming removed 3 bases from V and 1 base from J; junction bases left unmatched: 6. This CDR3 region has 15 residues. CDR1 and CDR2 from the germline V gene are SNHLY and FYNNEI. CDR3 sequence reads: CASSERGRLSYEQYF. The DNA of the CDR3 is TGTGCCAGCAGTGAGCGCGGGAGACTATCCTACGAGCAGTACTTC.

This clonotype was detected only a few times. The chain couples TRBV29-1 to TRBJ2-7; 7 bases are shared with TRBD2. CDR1 is SQVTM, CDR2 ANQGSEA, per germline. CDR3 length: 14 residues. V shed 0 bases, J shed 6 bases, and the junction held 8 bases outside the gene matches. CDR3 loop: CSVEDRGLEAEQYF. DNA of the CDR3: TGCAGCGTTGAAGATCGAGGACTAGAGGCCGAGCAGTACTTC.

This clonotype was seen only a few times. The rearrangement links TRBV6-1 to TRBJ2-3, with 7 bases fitting TRBD2. This CDR3 has 15 residues. CDR1 is MNHNS and CDR2 is SASEGT in the germline V gene. Losses at the gene ends were 5 bases for V and 6 bases for J; bases not matched to a gene: 11. CDR3 residues: CASSQGRRGGDTQYF. For the CDR3, the DNA is TGTGCCAGCAGTCAAGGGCGTCGGGGAGGGGATACGCAGTATTTT.

The chain employs TRBV6-1 and TRBJ1-6; D is ambiguous. The length of the CDR3 is 14 residues. Germline V gene sequence: CDR1 MNHNS, CDR2 SASEGT. The V end lost 7 bases, the J end lost 13 bases, and 20 bases lay between the germline ends. CDR3 in DNA: TGTGCCAGCACCGACGCAGGTGCCCTCAGGCCCCTCCACTTT. Amino acids: CASTDAGALRPLHF.

This clonotype has a handful of counts. The DNA of the CDR3 is TGCAGCGTTGTACTACTCGGGGGGCAAGAGACCCAGTACTTC. Its translation: CSVVLLGGQETQYF. The V and J genes are TRBV29-1 and TRBJ2-5; 7 nucleotides line up with TRBD2. The germline V gene encodes CDR1 SQVTM and CDR2 ANQGSEA. Trimming removed 4 bases from V and 2 bases from J; junction bases left unmatched: 7. CDR3 length: 14 amino acids.

This clonotype was seen more than once but under ten times. V gene TRBV5-1 combines with J gene TRBJ2-1; D ambiguous. The germline gives CDR1 SGHRS, CDR2 YFSETQ. With 1 base removed from V and 8 bases from J, the gap between germline ends came to 7 bases. CDR3 length: 12 amino acids. CDR3 sequence: CASSLYMYEQFF. The CDR3 DNA follows: TGCGCCAGCAGCTTGTATATGTATGAGCAGTTCTTC.

The V and J genes are TRBV20-1 and TRBJ2-1; TRBD1 might be the D (5 bases). Between the trimmed V and J ends, which lost 0 bases and 8 bases, there was a span of 11 bases. This CDR3 region has 13 residues. Germline V gene lookup returns CDR1 DFQATT and CDR2 SNEGSKA (reference sequence). The CDR3 region has the DNA TGCAGTGCTAGAGAAACTCGCAGGGATGAGCAGTTCTTC. Its translation: CSARETRRDEQFF.